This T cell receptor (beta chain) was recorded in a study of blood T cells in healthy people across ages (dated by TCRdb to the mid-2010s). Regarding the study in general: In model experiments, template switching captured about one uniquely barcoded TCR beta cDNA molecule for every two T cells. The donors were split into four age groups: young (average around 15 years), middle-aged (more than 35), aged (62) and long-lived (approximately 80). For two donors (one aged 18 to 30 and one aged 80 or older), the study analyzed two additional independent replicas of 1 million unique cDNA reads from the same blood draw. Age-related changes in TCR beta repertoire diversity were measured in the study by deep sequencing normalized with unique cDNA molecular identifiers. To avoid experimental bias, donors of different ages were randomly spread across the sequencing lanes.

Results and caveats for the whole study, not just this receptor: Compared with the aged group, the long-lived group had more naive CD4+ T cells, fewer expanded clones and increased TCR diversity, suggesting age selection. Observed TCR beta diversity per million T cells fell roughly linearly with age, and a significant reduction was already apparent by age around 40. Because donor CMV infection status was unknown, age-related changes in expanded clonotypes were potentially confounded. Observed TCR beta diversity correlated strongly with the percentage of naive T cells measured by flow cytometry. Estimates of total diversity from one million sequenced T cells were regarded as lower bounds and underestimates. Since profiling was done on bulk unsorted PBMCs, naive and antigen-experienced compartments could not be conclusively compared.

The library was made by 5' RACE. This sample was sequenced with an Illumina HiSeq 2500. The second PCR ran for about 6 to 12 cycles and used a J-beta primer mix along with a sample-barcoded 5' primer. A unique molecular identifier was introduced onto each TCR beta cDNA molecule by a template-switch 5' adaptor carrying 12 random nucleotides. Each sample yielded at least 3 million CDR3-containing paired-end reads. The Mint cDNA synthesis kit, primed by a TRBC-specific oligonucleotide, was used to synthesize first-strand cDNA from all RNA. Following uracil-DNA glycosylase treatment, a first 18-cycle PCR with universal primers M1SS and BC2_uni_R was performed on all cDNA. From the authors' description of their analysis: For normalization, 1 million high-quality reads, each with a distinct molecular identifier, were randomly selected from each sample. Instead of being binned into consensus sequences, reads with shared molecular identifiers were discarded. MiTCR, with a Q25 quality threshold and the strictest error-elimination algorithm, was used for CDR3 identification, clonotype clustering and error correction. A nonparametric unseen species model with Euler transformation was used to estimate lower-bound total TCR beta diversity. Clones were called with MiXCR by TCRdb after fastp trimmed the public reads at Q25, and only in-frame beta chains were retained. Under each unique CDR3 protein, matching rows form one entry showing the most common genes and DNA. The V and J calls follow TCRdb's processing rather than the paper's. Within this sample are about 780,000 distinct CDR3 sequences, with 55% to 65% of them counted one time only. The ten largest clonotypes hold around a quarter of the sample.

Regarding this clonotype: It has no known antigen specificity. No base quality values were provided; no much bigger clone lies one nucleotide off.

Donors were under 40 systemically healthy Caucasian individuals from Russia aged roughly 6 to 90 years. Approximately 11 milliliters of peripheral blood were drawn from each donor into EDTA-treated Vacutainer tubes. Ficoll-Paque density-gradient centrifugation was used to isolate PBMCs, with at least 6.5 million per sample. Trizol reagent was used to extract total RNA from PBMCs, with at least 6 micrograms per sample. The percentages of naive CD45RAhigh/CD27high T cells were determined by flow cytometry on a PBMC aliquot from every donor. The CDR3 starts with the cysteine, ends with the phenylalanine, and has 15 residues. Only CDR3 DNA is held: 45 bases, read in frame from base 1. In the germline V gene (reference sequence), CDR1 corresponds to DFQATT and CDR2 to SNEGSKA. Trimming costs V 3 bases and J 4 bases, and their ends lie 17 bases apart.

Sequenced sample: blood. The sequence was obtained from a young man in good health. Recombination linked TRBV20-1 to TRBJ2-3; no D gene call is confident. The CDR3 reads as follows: CSARRPEAPADTQYF. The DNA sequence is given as TGCAGTGCTAGGAGGCCCGAAGCCCCGGCAGATACGCAGTATTTT.